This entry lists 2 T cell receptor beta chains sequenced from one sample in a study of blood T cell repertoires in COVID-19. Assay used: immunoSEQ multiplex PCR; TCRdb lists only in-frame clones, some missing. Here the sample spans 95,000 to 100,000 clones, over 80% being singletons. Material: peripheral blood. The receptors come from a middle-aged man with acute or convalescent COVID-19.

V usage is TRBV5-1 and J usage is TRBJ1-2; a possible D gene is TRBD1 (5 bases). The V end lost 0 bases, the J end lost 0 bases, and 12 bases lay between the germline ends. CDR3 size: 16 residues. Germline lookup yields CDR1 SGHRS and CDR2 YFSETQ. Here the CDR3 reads CASSLGRGASNYGYTF. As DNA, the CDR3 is TGCGCCAGCAGCTTGGGCCGCGGGGCTTCTAACTATGGCTACACCTTC.

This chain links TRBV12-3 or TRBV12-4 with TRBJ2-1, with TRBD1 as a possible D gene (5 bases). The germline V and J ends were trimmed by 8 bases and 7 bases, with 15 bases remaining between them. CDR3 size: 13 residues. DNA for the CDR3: TGTGCCAGCCTGGGGCGCACCGAGAATGAGCAGTTCTTC. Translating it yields CASLGRTENEQFF.